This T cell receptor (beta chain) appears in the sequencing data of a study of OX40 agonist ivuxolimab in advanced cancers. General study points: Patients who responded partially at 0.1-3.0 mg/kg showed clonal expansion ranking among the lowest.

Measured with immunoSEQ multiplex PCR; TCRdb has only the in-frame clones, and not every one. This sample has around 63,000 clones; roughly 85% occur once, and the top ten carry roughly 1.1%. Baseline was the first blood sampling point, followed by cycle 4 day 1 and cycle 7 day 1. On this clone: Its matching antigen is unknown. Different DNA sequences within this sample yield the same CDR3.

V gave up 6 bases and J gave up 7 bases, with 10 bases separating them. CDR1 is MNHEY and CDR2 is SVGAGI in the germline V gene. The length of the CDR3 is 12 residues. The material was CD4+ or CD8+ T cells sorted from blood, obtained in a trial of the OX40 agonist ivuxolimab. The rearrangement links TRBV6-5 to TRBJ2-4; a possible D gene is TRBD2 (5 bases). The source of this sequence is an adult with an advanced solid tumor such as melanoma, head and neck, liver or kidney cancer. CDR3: CASSQLGNIQYF. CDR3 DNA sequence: TGTGCCAGCAGCCAACTAGGGAACATTCAGTACTTC.